A selection of T cell receptor beta chains follows, all from one sample in a study of CD8 T cells in ankylosing spondylitis. MiXCR, run by TCRdb on the 5' RACE reads, gives a single entry per CDR3 protein. The sample lists about 140,000 distinct CDR3 sequences, roughly 8% occurring once. The specimen sequenced was synovial fluid, either unsorted or a sorted T cell fraction (not recorded which). These receptors were taken from a male donor with ankylosing spondylitis. Both conserved end residues are part of each CDR3. The D gene is left open where the match is weak. Expanded clones are given a class, and other clones once, few, many or no size at all.

V gene,D gene,clone size,J gene,CDR3 protein,CDR3 DNA
TRBV7-2,TRBD1,few,TRBJ1-5,CASDDRAYNQPQHF,TGTGCCAGTGATGACAGGGCATACAATCAGCCCCAGCATTTT
TRBV7-9,TRBD1,few,TRBJ1-5,CASSAQGAQPQHF,TGTGCCAGCAGCGCACAGGGGGCCCAGCCCCAGCATTTT
TRBV28,.,few,TRBJ2-7,CASSKGGYEQYF,TGTGCCAGCAGCAAGGGGGGCTACGAGCAGTACTTC
TRBV2,.,many,TRBJ1-5,CASSPGTGHRPQHF,TGTGCCAGCAGTCCTGGAACAGGCCACCGGCCCCAGCATTTT
TRBV7-2,.,many,TRBJ1-2,CASSPNRSGGYTF,TGTGCCAGCAGCCCAAACAGGTCTGGGGGCTACACCTTC
TRBV29-1,.,medium-sized,TRBJ2-3,CSVARGADTQYF,TGCAGCGTCGCTCGAGGGGCAGATACGCAGTATTTT
TRBV7-9,.,many,TRBJ2-3,CASSPSRFTDTQYF,TGTGCCAGCAGCCCCTCGAGGTTCACAGATACGCAGTATTTT
TRBV12-3/TRBV12-4,.,many,TRBJ2-7,CASSTFYEQYF,TGTGCCAGCAGTACATTCTACGAGCAGTACTTC
TRBV6-6,.,many,TRBJ2-7,CASSRTGIYEQYF,TGTGCCAGCAGTCGGACGGGAATTTACGAGCAGTACTTC
TRBV7-2,.,many,TRBJ2-3,CASSVYTDTQYF,TGTGCCAGCAGCGTATACACAGATACGCAGTATTTT
TRBV20-1,.,many,TRBJ1-4,CSARDFHRAANEKLFF,TGCAGTGCTAGAGATTTCCACAGGGCGGCTAATGAAAAACTGTTTTTT
TRBV28,TRBD1,.,TRBJ1-2,CASSLPGQAYYGYTF,TGTGCCAGCAGTTTACCTGGACAGGCCTACTATGGCTACACCTTC
TRBV7-2,.,many,TRBJ2-3,CASSLAQSKQYF,TGTGCCAGCAGCTTAGCCCAGTCTAAGCAGTATTTT
TRBV6-5,TRBD2,.,TRBJ2-7,CASSFSTSGAYEQYF,TGTGCCAGCAGTTTTTCGACTAGCGGGGCCTACGAGCAGTACTTC
TRBV20-1,TRBD2,many,TRBJ2-7,CSAAAGGSSYEQYF,TGCAGTGCGGCGGCGGGAGGAAGCTCCTACGAGCAGTACTTC
TRBV30,TRBD2,few,TRBJ2-3,CAWSDWLGTSADTQYF,TGTGCCTGGAGTGATTGGCTTGGGACTAGCGCTGATACGCAGTATTTT